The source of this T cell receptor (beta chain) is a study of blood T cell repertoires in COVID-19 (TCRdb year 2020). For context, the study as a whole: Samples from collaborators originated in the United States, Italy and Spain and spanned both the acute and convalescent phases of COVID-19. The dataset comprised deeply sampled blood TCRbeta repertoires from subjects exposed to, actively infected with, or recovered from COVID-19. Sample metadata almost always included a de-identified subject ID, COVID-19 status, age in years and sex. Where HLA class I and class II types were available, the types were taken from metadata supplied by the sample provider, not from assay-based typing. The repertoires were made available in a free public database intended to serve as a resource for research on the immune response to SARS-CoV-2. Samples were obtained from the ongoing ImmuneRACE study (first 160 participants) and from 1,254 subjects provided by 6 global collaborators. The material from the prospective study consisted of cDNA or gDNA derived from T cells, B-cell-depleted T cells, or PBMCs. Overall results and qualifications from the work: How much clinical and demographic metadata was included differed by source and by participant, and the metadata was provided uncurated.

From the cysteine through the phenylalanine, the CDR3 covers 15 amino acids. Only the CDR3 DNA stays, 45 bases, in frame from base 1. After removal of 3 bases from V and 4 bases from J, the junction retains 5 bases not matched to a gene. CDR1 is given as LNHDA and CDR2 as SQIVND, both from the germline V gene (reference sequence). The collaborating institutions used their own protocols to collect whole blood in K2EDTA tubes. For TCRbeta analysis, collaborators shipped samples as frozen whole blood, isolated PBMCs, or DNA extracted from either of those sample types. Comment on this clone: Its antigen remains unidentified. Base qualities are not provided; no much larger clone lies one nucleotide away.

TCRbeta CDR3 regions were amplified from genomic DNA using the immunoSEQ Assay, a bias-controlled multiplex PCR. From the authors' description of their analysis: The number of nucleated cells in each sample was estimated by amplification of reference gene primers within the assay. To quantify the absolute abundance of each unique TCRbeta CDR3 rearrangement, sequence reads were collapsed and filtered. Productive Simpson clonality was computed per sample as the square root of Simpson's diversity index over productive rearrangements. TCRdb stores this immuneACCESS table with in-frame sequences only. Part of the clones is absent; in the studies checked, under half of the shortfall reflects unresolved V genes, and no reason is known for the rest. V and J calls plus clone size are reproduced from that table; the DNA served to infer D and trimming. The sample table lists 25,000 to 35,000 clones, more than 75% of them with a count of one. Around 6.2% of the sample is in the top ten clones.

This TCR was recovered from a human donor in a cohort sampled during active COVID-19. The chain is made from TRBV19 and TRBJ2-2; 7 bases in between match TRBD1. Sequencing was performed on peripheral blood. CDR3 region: CASSIRQGGTGELFF. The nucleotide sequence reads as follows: TGTGCCAGTAGTATCCGACAGGGCGGCACCGGGGAGCTGTTTTTT. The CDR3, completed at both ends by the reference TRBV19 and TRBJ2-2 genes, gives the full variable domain DGGITQSPKYLFRKEGQNVTLSCEQNLNHDAMYWYRQDPGQGLRLIYYSQIVNDFQKGDIAEGYSVSREKKESFPLTVTSAQKNPTAFYLCASSIRQGGTGELFFGEGSRLTVL.